This is a list of T cell receptor beta chains from one sample in a study of human T cells and chemical hapten exposure. MiXCR, run by TCRdb on the RACE reads, gives a single entry per CDR3 protein. Of 96,000 or so distinct CDR3 sequences detected, about 9.3% appear once; the ten largest clones hold approximately 2%. Here the sequenced sample was whole blood, taken in connection with sensitization to the hapten diphenylcyclopropenone (DPC). The receptor set was obtained from a woman between 40 and 50 years old with alopecia areata. Some clones in this sample may be carry-over from other donors' samples. CDR3s include the opening cysteine and the closing phenylalanine or tryptophan. Each record gives: clone size, D gene, CDR3 length, V gene, J gene, CDR3 DNA, CDR3 protein. D genes are given only for firm matches. Only some rows state a clone size, as once, few, many or a class for expanded clones.

many,TRBD2,15,TRBV4-2,TRBJ2-1,TGTGCCAGCAGCGCGGGACTAGCGGGTAACAATGAGCAGTTCTTC,CASSAGLAGNNEQFF
few,TRBD1,20,TRBV27,TRBJ2-2,TGTGCCAGCAGTTTATTACGCACAGGGGTGCGGGTAGGAGACACCGGGGAGCTGTTTTTT,CASSLLRTGVRVGDTGELFF
once,TRBD2,16,TRBV7-9,TRBJ2-5,TGTGCCAGCAGCCGCCCTGGACTAGCGGGAAGAGAGACCCAGTACTTC,CASSRPGLAGRETQYF
few,TRBD2,14,TRBV28,TRBJ2-7,TGTGCCAGCAGTTTCTTAGCGGGAAATTACGAGCAGTACTTC,CASSFLAGNYEQYF
few,TRBD1,15,TRBV6-2/TRBV6-3,TRBJ1-5,TGTGCCAGCAGTGGATGGGGACAGGGAATCCAGCCCCAGCATTTT,CASSGWGQGIQPQHF
few,-,10,TRBV28,TRBJ1-1,TGTGCCAGCAGTAGGCAAAGGGCTTTCTTT,CASSRQRAFF
many,TRBD1,15,TRBV6-1,TRBJ2-7,TGTGCCAGCAATCGATCCGGGACAGGGAAAGACGAGCAGTACTTC,CASNRSGTGKDEQYF
many,-,12,TRBV29-1,TRBJ2-2,TGCAGCGTTCAAACTAGAGCAGAGAGTCTGTTTTTT,CSVQTRAESLFF
-,-,16,TRBV4-1,TRBJ1-4,TGCGCCAGCAGCCAAGACACAGGCAGTCTTAATGAAAAACTGTTTTTT,CASSQDTGSLNEKLFF
many,-,14,TRBV15,TRBJ2-7,TGTGCCACCAGCAGAGATGGTGTGATTTACGAGCAGTACTTC,CATSRDGVIYEQYF
many,TRBD1,13,TRBV6-1,TRBJ1-2,TGTGCCAGCAGTGGACAGGGAACGGATGGCTACACCTTC,CASSGQGTDGYTF
few,TRBD2,15,TRBV5-1,TRBJ2-5,TGCGCCAGCATAATCGGGGCTAGCGGCCAAGAGACCCAGTACTTC,CASIIGASGQETQYF
-,-,14,TRBV6-6,TRBJ2-1,TGTGCTAGCAGTTACTCACACATGGGCAATGAGCAGTTCTTC,CASSYSHMGNEQFF
many,-,15,TRBV7-9,TRBJ2-6,TGTGCCAGCAGCTTGAATAGGGTTGGGGCCAACGTCCTGACTTTC,CASSLNRVGANVLTF
many,TRBD1,15,TRBV20-1,TRBJ2-5,TGCAGTGCTAGAGATTACCGACAGGGGAAAGAGACCCAGTACTTC,CSARDYRQGKETQYF
few,-,15,TRBV2,TRBJ2-4,TGTGCCAGCAGTGAAGCGGGGCTAGCCAAAAACATTCAGTACTTC,CASSEAGLAKNIQYF
few,-,12,TRBV29-1,TRBJ2-1,TGCAGCGGGGACGGCTGGGGGAATGAGCAGTTCTTC,CSGDGWGNEQFF
-,TRBD2,14,TRBV20-1,TRBJ2-7,TGCAGTGCTAGAAGCGGGGCTCGCTCCTACGAGCAGTACTTC,CSARSGARSYEQYF
-,-,13,TRBV4-2,TRBJ2-7,TGTGCCAGCAGCCGGGCGTATCCTGACGAGCAGTACTTC,CASSRAYPDEQYF
-,-,13,TRBV18,TRBJ2-7,TGTGCCAGCTCACCGACGGTAACCTACGAGCAGTACTTC,CASSPTVTYEQYF
few,-,17,TRBV4-3,TRBJ1-5,TGCGCCAGCAGCCAAGATCTCCAGGGTGGGATTATTCAGCCCCAGCATTTT,CASSQDLQGGIIQPQHF
few,-,14,TRBV7-9,TRBJ1-6,TGTGCCAGCAGCGCCGATCAACCCTATTCACCCCTCCACTTT,CASSADQPYSPLHF
once,TRBD1,13,TRBV27,TRBJ1-2,TGTGCCAGCAGTTTGAACAGGGGGCGTGGCTACACCTTC,CASSLNRGRGYTF
few,-,13,TRBV27,TRBJ2-5,TGTGCCAGCAGTCGACGGGAGTCAGAGACCCAGTACTTC,CASSRRESETQYF
-,-,12,TRBV12-3/TRBV12-4,TRBJ1-2,TGTGCCAGCAGATACAGGGTTTCTGGCTACACCTTC,CASRYRVSGYTF
-,TRBD1,14,TRBV27,TRBJ2-3,TGTGCCAGCAGTTGGGACAGAGGCACAGATACGCAGTATTTT,CASSWDRGTDTQYF
many,-,15,TRBV5-1,TRBJ2-2,TGCGCCAGCAGCATGGGGGCCTCGAACACCGGGGAGCTGTTTTTT,CASSMGASNTGELFF
-,-,12,TRBV7-2,TRBJ1-1,TGTGCCAGCAGCTTAGGGTACGCTGAAGCTTTCTTT,CASSLGYAEAFF
many,-,15,TRBV5-1,TRBJ2-2,TGCGCCAGCAGCCTCGAGGGGCTCGACACCGGGGAGCTGTTTTTT,CASSLEGLDTGELFF
few,TRBD1,16,TRBV6-6,TRBJ2-7,TGTGCCAGCAGTTACTCAGTAAGAGGACAGGATCGTGAGCAGTACTTC,CASSYSVRGQDREQYF
few,-,16,TRBV12-3/TRBV12-4,TRBJ2-6,TGTGCCAGCAGTTTGGGGGGCTCCGCTGGGGCCAACGTCCTGACTTTC,CASSLGGSAGANVLTF
few,TRBD1,14,TRBV3-1,TRBJ2-3,TGTGCCAGCAGCTGGACAGGGAGAAAAGATACGCAGTATTTT,CASSWTGRKDTQYF
many,TRBD1,12,TRBV20-1,TRBJ1-2,TGCAGTGCTTATCGACAGGGACTTGGCTACACCTTC,CSAYRQGLGYTF
many,TRBD2,18,TRBV7-9,TRBJ2-5,TGTGCCAGCAGCTTCTCCGGGACTAGCGGGAGGGCCGTAGAGACCCAGTACTTC,CASSFSGTSGRAVETQYF
many,-,15,TRBV11-2,TRBJ2-5,TGTGCCAGCCAGAAACAGCTAGCGCAACCAGAGACCCAGTACTTC,CASQKQLAQPETQYF
many,-,11,TRBV29-1,TRBJ1-2,TGCAGCGTTTGGGAGATTGGTGGCTACACCTTC,CSVWEIGGYTF
many,-,14,TRBV5-1,TRBJ1-6,TGCGCCAGCAGCCCGGACAGCCGTAATTCACCCCTCCACTTT,CASSPDSRNSPLHF
few,TRBD1,16,TRBV12-3/TRBV12-4,TRBJ2-1,TGTGCCAGCCACCCGTCGGGACAGGGGGCTGGAAATGAGCAGTTCTTC,CASHPSGQGAGNEQFF
few,TRBD2,14,TRBV7-2,TRBJ2-7,TGTGCCAGCAGCTTCAGCGGGAGGGGCGTCGAGCAGTACTTC,CASSFSGRGVEQYF
many,-,14,TRBV29-1,TRBJ2-1,TGCAGCGTTGAAGATACCGGAGACTACAATGAGCAGTTCTTC,CSVEDTGDYNEQFF
many,-,13,TRBV7-9,TRBJ2-5,TGTGCCAGCAGCTTATCGGTTCAAGAGACCCAGTACTTC,CASSLSVQETQYF
-,-,17,TRBV15,TRBJ2-3,TGTGCCACCAGCAGAGATCAGGGCCTTACTAGCACAGATACGCAGTATTTT,CATSRDQGLTSTDTQYF
few,TRBD1,14,TRBV18,TRBJ2-1,TGTGCCAGCTCACCGCTGGACAGGGGGTATGAGCAGTTCTTC,CASSPLDRGYEQFF
-,TRBD1,18,TRBV5-1,TRBJ1-6,TGCGCCAGCAGCTTGATGAAGATGGGACAGGGGGCATGGTCACCCCTCCACTTT,CASSLMKMGQGAWSPLHF
-,-,17,TRBV9,TRBJ2-5,TGTGCCAGCAGCGTAGCTACGAACTTCAGGGGCCAAGAGACCCAGTACTTC,CASSVATNFRGQETQYF
-,-,13,TRBV9,TRBJ2-1,TGTGCCAGCAGCGTAGGCCTCCCCAATGAGCAGTTCTTC,CASSVGLPNEQFF
many,-,16,TRBV20-1,TRBJ1-5,TGCAGTGCTAGAGATATACAGCCGAATAGCAATCAGCCCCAGCATTTT,CSARDIQPNSNQPQHF
many,-,15,TRBV6-2/TRBV6-3,TRBJ1-5,TGTGCCAGCAAACGGGGTGACGGTGGTGGACAGCCCCAGCATTTT,CASKRGDGGGQPQHF
-,-,12,TRBV29-1,TRBJ2-1,TGCAGCGTTCTCACGACGACGGATGAGCAGTTCTTC,CSVLTTTDEQFF
-,-,13,TRBV7-9,TRBJ2-1,TGTGCCAGCAGTCCAAAAGCATCGCATGAGCAGTTCTTC,CASSPKASHEQFF